The rows below give T cell receptor beta chains drawn from one sample of a study of T-cell reconstitution after alpha-beta-depleted transplantation in children. A single record per CDR3 protein comes from TCRdb applying MiXCR to the PCR reads. Among some 390,000 distinct CDR3 sequences listed, just over 20% were seen once. This specimen was PBMCs from the stem cell graft donor, taken from the stem cell graft. The receptors come from a human donor who donated a stem cell graft to a child with acute myeloid leukemia. CDR3s include the opening cysteine and the closing phenylalanine or tryptophan. The D gene is left open where the match is weak. Clone size is given for some rows only: seen once, a few or many times, or a class if the clone is expanded.

D	V	size	J	CDR3	DNA
-	TRBV7-8	-	TRBJ2-1	CASSLKQSYNEQFF	TGTGCCAGCAGCTTAAAACAGTCCTACAATGAGCAGTTCTTC
TRBD1	TRBV4-1	few	TRBJ2-5	CASSHGGQGEETQYF	TGCGCCAGCAGCCATGGGGGACAGGGGGAAGAGACCCAGTACTTC
-	TRBV9	-	TRBJ1-1	CASSSYGGSHTEAFF	TGTGCCAGCAGCTCCTACGGCGGGTCCCACACTGAAGCTTTCTTT
TRBD2	TRBV11-2	-	TRBJ2-7	CASSLGPGGRADEQYF	TGTGCCAGCAGCTTAGGTCCCGGCGGGAGGGCTGACGAGCAGTACTTC
-	TRBV2	-	TRBJ2-2	CASSETASVSTGELFF	TGTGCCAGCAGTGAGACGGCTAGCGTTTCCACCGGGGAGCTGTTTTTT
-	TRBV5-1	-	TRBJ2-1	CASSLEAGPYNEQFF	TGCGCCAGCAGCTTGGAGGCCGGTCCCTACAATGAGCAGTTCTTC
TRBD1	TRBV5-1	few	TRBJ2-7	CASTKSGTGVYEQYF	TGCGCCAGCACCAAAAGTGGGACAGGGGTTTACGAGCAGTACTTC
TRBD2	TRBV11-3	-	TRBJ2-2	CASSGRAGGTNTGELFF	TGTGCCAGCAGCGGACGAGCGGGAGGCACGAACACCGGGGAGCTGTTTTTT
-	TRBV29-1	-	TRBJ2-7	CSVFWGEQYF	TGCAGCGTCTTTTGGGGCGAGCAGTACTTC
-	TRBV29-1	many	TRBJ2-7	CSVAVAADEQYF	TGCAGCGTTGCCGTCGCGGCCGACGAGCAGTACTTC
-	TRBV7-9	-	TRBJ1-1	CASSLAIGGTEAFF	TGTGCCAGCAGCTTAGCGATCGGGGGGACTGAAGCTTTCTTT
-	TRBV25-1	-	TRBJ2-3	CASKRFGSPDTQYF	TGTGCCAGCAAGAGGTTTGGGAGTCCAGATACGCAGTATTTT
-	TRBV24-1	-	TRBJ2-2	CATSDLAANTGELFF	TGTGCCACCAGTGATTTAGCAGCGAACACCGGGGAGCTGTTTTTT
TRBD1	TRBV20-1	many	TRBJ1-1	CSASPGTGDTEAFF	TGCAGTGCTAGCCCCGGGACAGGGGATACTGAAGCTTTCTTT
-	TRBV7-2	-	TRBJ1-2	CASSLVRASGGYTF	TGTGCCAGCAGCTTAGTCAGGGCTTCGGGCGGCTACACCTTC
TRBD2	TRBV20-1	-	TRBJ2-7	CSARDDNPGLAYEQYF	TGCAGTGCTAGAGATGACAATCCGGGACTAGCGTACGAGCAGTACTTC
TRBD1	TRBV12-3/TRBV12-4	few	TRBJ2-7	CASSPGFGRGNEQYF	TGTGCCAGCAGTCCGGGGTTCGGCAGGGGGAACGAGCAGTACTTC
-	TRBV5-1	-	TRBJ2-1	CASSLQTRELQSSYNEQFF	TGCGCCAGCAGCTTACAGACCAGGGAACTCCAGAGCTCCTACAATGAGCAGTTCTTC
-	TRBV20-1	once	TRBJ2-2	CSSRTQNTGELFF	TGCAGTTCCAGGACACAGAACACCGGGGAGCTGTTTTTT
-	TRBV10-1	few	TRBJ2-5	CASSESNRPAGTQYF	TGCGCCAGCAGTGAGTCGAACAGACCAGCGGGGACCCAGTACTTC
-	TRBV7-9	few	TRBJ2-4	CASSLPWVDIQYF	TGTGCCAGCAGCCTCCCGTGGGTGGACATTCAGTACTTC
TRBD2	TRBV10-3	-	TRBJ2-1	CAISGGLAGYNEQFF	TGTGCCATCAGTGGGGGACTAGCGGGTTACAATGAGCAGTTCTTC
TRBD2	TRBV12-3/TRBV12-4	few	TRBJ2-1	CASSFGVAGGGEQFF	TGTGCCAGCAGTTTCGGGGTAGCGGGAGGGGGAGAGCAGTTCTTC
-	TRBV5-1	few	TRBJ1-4	CASSLDGEKLFF	TGCGCCAGCAGCTTGGACGGGGAAAAACTGTTTTTT
-	TRBV29-1	few	TRBJ2-7	CSVETKGPEQYF	TGCAGCGTTGAAACTAAAGGGCCCGAGCAGTACTTC
-	TRBV20-1	-	TRBJ1-1	CSARLTGRDTEAFF	TGCAGTGCTAGATTAACAGGGAGGGACACTGAAGCTTTCTTT
TRBD2	TRBV12-3/TRBV12-4	-	TRBJ2-1	CASRKSSGTSGSYNEQFF	TGTGCCAGCAGGAAAAGTTCCGGGACTAGCGGGAGCTACAATGAGCAGTTCTTC
TRBD2	TRBV7-9	few	TRBJ2-1	CASSPRLAVNEQFF	TGTGCCAGCAGCCCAAGACTAGCGGTCAATGAGCAGTTCTTC
-	TRBV5-1	-	TRBJ2-2	CASSALPGPSTGELFF	TGCGCCAGCAGCGCACTACCGGGACCCTCCACCGGGGAGCTGTTTTTT
-	TRBV24-1	-	TRBJ2-3	CATSDPGTANQDTQYF	TGTGCCACCAGTGACCCCGGGACCGCTAATCAGGATACGCAGTATTTT
TRBD1	TRBV25-1	-	TRBJ2-6	CASSERGGGQGAPSSGANVLTF	TGTGCCAGCAGTGAAAGAGGTGGGGGACAGGGGGCGCCTAGCTCTGGGGCCAACGTCCTGACTTTC
-	TRBV15	few	TRBJ2-1	CATSRDLGEQFF	TGTGCCACCAGCAGAGATCTCGGTGAGCAGTTCTTC
TRBD2	TRBV6-1	many	TRBJ2-1	CASSASGRVNEQFF	TGTGCCAGCAGTGCTAGCGGGAGAGTGAATGAGCAGTTCTTC
-	TRBV10-3	-	TRBJ2-1	CAISERTYNEQFF	TGTGCCATCAGTGAGAGAACGTACAATGAGCAGTTCTTC
TRBD2	TRBV12-3/TRBV12-4	few	TRBJ2-7	CASSFGRGGVEQYF	TGTGCCAGCAGTTTTGGACGGGGAGGGGTCGAGCAGTACTTC
TRBD2	TRBV4-1	-	TRBJ2-7	CASSPNSGRSYEQYF	TGCGCCAGCAGCCCTAATAGCGGGAGATCCTACGAGCAGTACTTC
TRBD2	TRBV20-1	few	TRBJ2-3	CSASGTSGYTDTQYF	TGCAGTGCTAGCGGGACTAGCGGCTACACAGATACGCAGTATTTT
TRBD1	TRBV6-1	-	TRBJ2-2	CASRADRGWTGELFF	TGTGCCAGCAGAGCCGACAGGGGATGGACCGGGGAGCTGTTTTTT
-	TRBV20-1	-	TRBJ2-5	CSLRVTQETQYF	TGCAGCCTGAGGGTGACCCAAGAGACCCAGTACTTC
TRBD2	TRBV6-5	-	TRBJ2-1	CASSHRTSGNNEQFF	TGTGCCAGCAGTCACCGGACTAGCGGAAACAATGAGCAGTTCTTC
-	TRBV5-1	many	TRBJ2-7	CASSLAGLYEQYF	TGCGCCAGCAGCTTGGCAGGACTCTACGAGCAGTACTTC
-	TRBV15	-	TRBJ1-4	CATSPSLLLNEKLFF	TGTGCCACCAGCCCCAGTCTACTCTTAAATGAAAAACTGTTTTTT
-	TRBV4-2	few	TRBJ2-1	CASSQGLGVGNNEQFF	TGTGCCAGCAGCCAAGGGCTCGGAGTGGGGAACAATGAGCAGTTCTTC
TRBD1	TRBV12-3/TRBV12-4	few	TRBJ2-1	CASSRPGTGYYNEQFF	TGTGCCAGCAGTCGCCCCGGGACAGGGTACTACAATGAGCAGTTCTTC
-	TRBV28	-	TRBJ2-7	CASSLQLYPYEQYF	TGTGCCAGCAGTTTACAACTCTATCCCTACGAGCAGTACTTC
TRBD2	TRBV20-1	many	TRBJ2-2	CSARTSGRTGELFF	TGCAGTGCGAGGACTAGCGGGAGGACCGGGGAGCTGTTTTTT
TRBD2	TRBV6-2/TRBV6-3	few	TRBJ2-1	CASRLAGGRNEQFF	TGTGCCAGCAGACTAGCGGGAGGGCGCAATGAGCAGTTCTTC
TRBD2	TRBV29-1	few	TRBJ2-5	CSVEGTSGYQETQYF	TGCAGCGTTGAAGGGACTAGCGGGTACCAAGAGACCCAGTACTTC
TRBD1	TRBV4-2	few	TRBJ1-2	CASSQVTGTGGYTF	TGTGCCAGCAGCCAAGTTACAGGGACAGGTGGCTACACCTTC